Listed below are T cell receptor beta chains from one sample, sequenced in a study of T-cell memory formation after mild COVID-19. TCRdb re-called the 5' RACE reads with MiXCR, one entry per CDR3 protein. This table has more than 150,000 distinct CDR3 sequences, about 9.9% appearing once. Sequenced sample: PBMCs or a T cell subset sorted from them (not recorded which). The source is a young man who had mild COVID-19 (a few samples of this study predate the infection). Cell type and time point are not known. CDR3s include the opening cysteine and the closing phenylalanine or tryptophan. The D gene is left open where the match is weak. Clone size is given for some rows only: seen once, a few or many times, or a class if the clone is expanded.

>14|TRBV20-1|TRBJ1-2|TRBD1|few
TGCAGTGGCATAGAGGGGGCGCGGGACTATGGCTACACCTTC
CSGIEGARDYGYTF
>13|TRBV14|TRBJ2-3|-|few
TGTGCCAGCAGCCGTGACAGCCTGGATACGCAGTATTTT
CASSRDSLDTQYF
>16|TRBV2|TRBJ1-6|TRBD1|many
TGTGCCAGCAGGGACAGGGCCAGCTCCTATAATTCACCCCTCCACTTT
CASRDRASSYNSPLHF
>15|TRBV5-6|TRBJ1-6|-|-
TGTGCCAGCAGCTTGAGGGGGTCCTATAATTCACCCCTCCACTTT
CASSLRGSYNSPLHF
>15|TRBV5-1|TRBJ1-2|TRBD1|-
TGCGCCAGCAGCGTTCAACAGGGGGCTGACTATGGCTACACCTTC
CASSVQQGADYGYTF
>13|TRBV29-1|TRBJ1-2|-|once
TGCAGCGTGTTCCAGGGGACGGACTATGGCTACACCTTC
CSVFQGTDYGYTF
>13|TRBV7-8|TRBJ1-1|-|many
TGTGCCAGCAGCCCACTCATGAACACTGAAGCTTTCTTT
CASSPLMNTEAFF
>16|TRBV6-2/TRBV6-3|TRBJ2-1|TRBD2|few
TGTGCCAGCAGTCCCCGACTAGCGGGGGGGCCGGATGAGCAGTTCTTC
CASSPRLAGGPDEQFF
>16|TRBV20-1|TRBJ2-3|TRBD1|few
TGCAGTGCTAGAGTTGCCGGGACAGTGAGCACAGATACGCAGTATTTT
CSARVAGTVSTDTQYF
>13|TRBV7-3|TRBJ2-2|-|many
TGTGCCAGCAGCTTAAGTGAGACCGGGGAGCTGTTTTTT
CASSLSETGELFF
>15|TRBV11-1|TRBJ2-1|TRBD1|-
TGTGCCAGCAGCCCGCGACAGGGGGCGCGGAATGAGCAGTTCTTC
CASSPRQGARNEQFF
>13|TRBV2|TRBJ1-2|-|few
TGTGCCAGCAGTGAGGACGCTAACTATGGCTACACCTTC
CASSEDANYGYTF
>13|TRBV5-1|TRBJ2-7|-|-
TGCGCCAGCAGCGTAACAGGACCATACGAGCAGTACTTC
CASSVTGPYEQYF
>14|TRBV7-9|TRBJ2-7|TRBD1|many
TGTGCCAGCAGCCAGGACAGGGGCTACTACGAGCAGTACTTC
CASSQDRGYYEQYF
>13|TRBV29-1|TRBJ1-1|TRBD1|-
TGCAGCGCACAGGACAGGGTCAACACTGAAGCTTTCTTT
CSAQDRVNTEAFF
>15|TRBV12-3/TRBV12-4|TRBJ1-6|-|few
TGTGCCAGCAGTTTGCAGAGCTCCTATAATTCACCCCTCCACTTT
CASSLQSSYNSPLHF
>13|TRBV6-5|TRBJ2-2|-|-
TGTGCCAGCAGGGACAGCGGCACCGGGGAGCTGTTTTTT
CASRDSGTGELFF
>15|TRBV7-8|TRBJ1-6|-|few
TGTGCCAGCAGCCCCTCGGGGAGCCCACATTCACCCCTCCACTTT
CASSPSGSPHSPLHF
>15|TRBV5-1|TRBJ2-5|TRBD1|few
TGCGCCAGCAGCTTGGCTCCTGACAGGGAAGAGACCCAGTACTTC
CASSLAPDREETQYF
>14|TRBV6-2/TRBV6-3|TRBJ2-5|-|few
TGTGCCAGCAGTCCCGAACCAAACAAAGAGACCCAGTACTTC
CASSPEPNKETQYF
>14|TRBV7-6|TRBJ2-5|-|-
TGTGCCAGCAGCCAAATGGCAGGTCTAGAGACCCAGTACTTC
CASSQMAGLETQYF
>18|TRBV4-3|TRBJ2-6|-|-
TGCGCCAGCAGCCAAGTTCCCTGGACACTCTCTGGGGCCAACGTCCTGACTTTC
CASSQVPWTLSGANVLTF
>13|TRBV5-1|TRBJ2-3|-|-
TGCGCCAGCAAATGGGCTTTGGCAGATACGCAGTATTTT
CASKWALADTQYF
>19|TRBV4-1|TRBJ2-2|TRBD2|many
TGCGCCAGCAGCACCCTCCGGACTAGCGGGGGTACGAACACCGGGGAGCTGTTTTTT
CASSTLRTSGGTNTGELFF
>15|TRBV2|TRBJ1-5|-|few
TGTGCCAGCAGTTACCCTGCCCGTCTTAATCAGCCCCAGCATTTT
CASSYPARLNQPQHF
>14|TRBV5-6|TRBJ1-2|-|-
TGTGCCAGCAGCCTCCCCGCCGGAAACTATGGCTACACCTTC
CASSLPAGNYGYTF
>13|TRBV10-3|TRBJ1-1|-|-
TGTGCCATCAGTGAGGGACAGAGGTCTGAAGCTTTCTTT
CAISEGQRSEAFF
>14|TRBV7-2|TRBJ2-3|TRBD1|few
TGTGCCAGCAGTCTCAGACAGGGGGCAGATACGCAGTATTTT
CASSLRQGADTQYF
>14|TRBV3-1|TRBJ2-5|TRBD1|-
TGTGCCAGCATTAGACAGGGGGCTAGTGGGACCCAGTACTTC
CASIRQGASGTQYF
>18|TRBV12-3/TRBV12-4|TRBJ1-2|-|few
TGTGCCAGCAGCACCCCGGGGAGGAACGTCCTAGCTAACTATGGCTACACCTTC
CASSTPGRNVLANYGYTF
>18|TRBV5-1|TRBJ2-6|-|few
TGCGCCAGCAGGGACGGACTAAGATCCCTCTCTGGGGCCAACGTCCTGACTTTC
CASRDGLRSLSGANVLTF
>15|TRBV4-1|TRBJ2-5|-|-
TGCGCCAGCAGCCAAGGAGGGGACGGATGGGAGACCCAGTACTTC
CASSQGGDGWETQYF
>14|TRBV5-1|TRBJ1-5|-|few
TGCGCCAGCAGCTTAAGGGGGAAACGTCAGCCCCAGCATTTT
CASSLRGKRQPQHF
>17|TRBV9|TRBJ2-6|-|-
TGTGCCAGCAGCGTACGAGCCTCAGGTGCTGGGGCCAACGTCCTGACTTTC
CASSVRASGAGANVLTF
>14|TRBV6-6|TRBJ1-1|TRBD1|few
TGTGCCAGCACCCCGGACAGGGCTAGCACTGAAGCTTTCTTT
CASTPDRASTEAFF
>13|TRBV11-1|TRBJ2-7|TRBD1|many
TGTGCCAGCAGCCGGGGACAGGGCTACGAGCAGTACTTC
CASSRGQGYEQYF
>16|TRBV5-1|TRBJ1-2|-|-
TGCGCCAGCAGCTTGAAATCCACGGGATTGAACTATGGCTACACCTTC
CASSLKSTGLNYGYTF
>12|TRBV29-1|TRBJ2-7|-|many
TGCAGCGTTGTCGAGATGGGCTACGAGCAGTACTTC
CSVVEMGYEQYF
>16|TRBV3-1|TRBJ2-2|TRBD2|few
TGTGCCAGCAGCCAAGCGCGCGCGGGGGGGCCCCGGGAGCTGTTTTTT
CASSQARAGGPRELFF
>15|TRBV5-4|TRBJ2-5|-|-
TGTGCCAGCAGCTTATCTACAGCCCCCCAAGAGACCCAGTACTTC
CASSLSTAPQETQYF
>14|TRBV20-1|TRBJ2-3|-|many
TGCAGTGCCATCACCTCAGGGGCAGCAGATACGCAGTATTTT
CSAITSGAADTQYF
>13|TRBV2|TRBJ2-5|-|many
TGTGCCAGCAGTGACGTGGGCCAAGAGACCCAGTACTTC
CASSDVGQETQYF
>11|TRBV20-1|TRBJ2-7|-|few
TGCAGTGCTAATGCCGGCGGACGGGAGTACTTC
CSANAGGREYF
>11|TRBV5-1|TRBJ2-1|-|once
TGCGCCAGCAATGGTGGGGATGAGCAGTTCTTC
CASNGGDEQFF
>14|TRBV30|TRBJ2-7|TRBD1|few
TGTGCCTGGAGTGCCGGGGACAGGGGGTACGAGCAGTACTTC
CAWSAGDRGYEQYF
>14|TRBV5-1|TRBJ1-2|TRBD1|-
TGCGCCAGCAGCTTTTCACAGGGGGCAAGTGGCTACACCTTC
CASSFSQGASGYTF
>15|TRBV4-2|TRBJ1-3|TRBD1|few
TGTGCCAGCAGCCAGCCGGGACAGGCTGGAAACACCATATATTTT
CASSQPGQAGNTIYF
>15|TRBV7-2|TRBJ1-4|-|-
TGTGCCAGCAGCTCCCAGGGTGTCGGTTGGGAAAAACTGTTTTTT
CASSSQGVGWEKLFF
>13|TRBV19|TRBJ2-7|-|few
TGTGCCAGTAGTATTCGACAGTCCGGCGAGCAGTACTTC
CASSIRQSGEQYF
>13|TRBV12-3/TRBV12-4|TRBJ1-2|-|few
TGTGCCAGCAGTTTAGGGGAGAACTATGGCTACACCTTC
CASSLGENYGYTF
>16|TRBV5-5|TRBJ2-3|TRBD2|few
TGTGCCAGCAGCTTGGTACAGGGCGGGGGGATAGATACGCAGTATTTT
CASSLVQGGGIDTQYF
>16|TRBV7-2|TRBJ2-2|TRBD2|-
TGTGCCAGCGGACCATTGCGCGGGGGGAACCCCGGGGAGCTGTTTTTT
CASGPLRGGNPGELFF
>16|TRBV6-6|TRBJ1-6|TRBD1|few
TGTGCCAGCAGTTCCGCGACAGGGAAAGGGGGTTCACCCCTCCACTTT
CASSSATGKGGSPLHF
>15|TRBV2|TRBJ2-3|TRBD2|few
TGTGCCAGCAGCGAAACTAGCGGCAGCACAGATACGCAGTATTTT
CASSETSGSTDTQYF
>14|TRBV21-1|TRBJ1-1|-|-
TGTGCCAGCAGCCGGCGGGGCGTGAACACTGAAGCTTTCTTT
CASSRRGVNTEAFF